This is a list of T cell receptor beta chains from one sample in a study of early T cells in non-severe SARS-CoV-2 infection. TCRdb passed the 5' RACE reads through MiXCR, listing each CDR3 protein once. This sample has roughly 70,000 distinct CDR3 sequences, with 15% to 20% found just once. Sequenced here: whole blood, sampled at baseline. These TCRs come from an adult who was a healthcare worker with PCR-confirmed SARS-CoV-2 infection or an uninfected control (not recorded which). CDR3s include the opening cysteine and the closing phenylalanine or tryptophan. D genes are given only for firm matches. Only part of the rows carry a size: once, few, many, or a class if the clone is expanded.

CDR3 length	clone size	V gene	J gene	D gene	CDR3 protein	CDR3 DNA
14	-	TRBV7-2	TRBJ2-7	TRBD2	CASSMTSGSYEQYF	TGTGCCAGCAGCATGACTAGCGGGAGTTACGAGCAGTACTTC
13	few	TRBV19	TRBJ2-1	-	CASSIGDSGEQFF	TGTGCCAGTAGTATAGGGGATAGCGGTGAGCAGTTCTTC
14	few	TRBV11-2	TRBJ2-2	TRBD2	CASSRTRGGGELFF	TGTGCCAGCAGCCGGACTAGAGGCGGCGGGGAGCTGTTTTTT
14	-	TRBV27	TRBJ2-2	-	CASSLMQGAGELFF	TGTGCCAGCAGTTTAATGCAGGGCGCCGGGGAGCTGTTTTTT
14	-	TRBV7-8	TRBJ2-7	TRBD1	CASSLVQGAYEQYF	TGTGCCAGCAGCTTAGTACAGGGGGCTTACGAGCAGTACTTC
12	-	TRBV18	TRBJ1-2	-	CASSQYKSGYTF	TGTGCCAGCTCACAATACAAGTCGGGCTACACCTTC
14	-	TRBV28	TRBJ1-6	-	CAISQGSFGSPLHF	TGTGCCATCTCACAGGGTAGTTTTGGTTCACCCCTCCACTTT
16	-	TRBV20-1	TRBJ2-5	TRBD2	CSARVSSGSFQETQYF	TGCAGTGCTAGAGTTTCTAGCGGATCCTTCCAAGAGACCCAGTACTTC
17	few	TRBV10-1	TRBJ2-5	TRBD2	CASSESISGINPGTQYF	TGCGCCAGCAGTGAGTCGATTAGCGGGATCAACCCGGGGACCCAGTACTTC
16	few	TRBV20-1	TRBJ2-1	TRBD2	CSVRGGTGGPYNEQFF	TGCAGTGTTAGAGGGGGAACGGGAGGGCCCTACAATGAGCAGTTCTTC
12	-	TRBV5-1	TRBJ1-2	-	CASSPRGYGYTF	TGCGCCAGCAGCCCCCGTGGGTATGGCTACACCTTC
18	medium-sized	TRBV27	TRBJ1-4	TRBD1	CASSLSAGGHTTNEKLFF	TGTGCCAGCAGTTTATCTGCAGGGGGCCACACAACTAATGAAAAACTGTTTTTT
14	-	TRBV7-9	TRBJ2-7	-	CASSAPGVPHEQYF	TGTGCCAGCAGCGCCCCAGGGGTTCCCCACGAGCAGTACTTC
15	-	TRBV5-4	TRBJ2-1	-	CASSLNQRSYNEQFF	TGTGCCAGCAGCTTGAACCAGCGGTCCTACAATGAGCAGTTCTTC
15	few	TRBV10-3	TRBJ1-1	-	CAISDRDRRGPEAFF	TGTGCCATCAGTGATCGCGACAGGCGAGGGCCTGAAGCTTTCTTT
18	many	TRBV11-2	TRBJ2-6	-	CASSLDRVFYSGANVLTF	TGTGCCAGCAGCTTAGATCGGGTTTTTTACTCTGGGGCCAACGTCCTGACTTTC
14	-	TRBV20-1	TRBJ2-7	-	CSARDLGSTYEQYF	TGCAGTGCTAGAGATTTGGGCAGCACCTACGAGCAGTACTTC
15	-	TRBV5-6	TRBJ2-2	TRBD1	CASSWTGLHTGELFF	TGTGCCAGCAGCTGGACAGGGTTGCACACCGGGGAGCTGTTTTTT
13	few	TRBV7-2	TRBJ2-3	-	CASSLAGNPTQYF	TGTGCCAGCAGCTTAGCAGGGAACCCTACGCAGTATTTT
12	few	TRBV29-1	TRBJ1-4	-	CSVTVTNEKLFF	TGCAGCGTGACAGTTACTAATGAAAAACTGTTTTTT
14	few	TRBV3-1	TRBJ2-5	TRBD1	CASSNRGREATQYF	TGTGCCAGCAGCAACAGGGGCCGAGAGGCGACCCAGTACTTC
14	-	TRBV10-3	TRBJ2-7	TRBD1	CAISSTDRAEEQYF	TGTGCCATCAGTTCAACGGACAGGGCCGAGGAGCAGTACTTC
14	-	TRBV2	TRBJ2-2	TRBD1	CASRAQGVGGELFF	TGTGCCAGCAGGGCACAGGGGGTTGGCGGGGAGCTGTTTTTT
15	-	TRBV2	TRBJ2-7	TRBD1	CASSGGGPGSYEQYF	TGTGCCAGCAGTGGAGGGGGCCCCGGGTCCTACGAGCAGTACTTC
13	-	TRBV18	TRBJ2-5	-	CASSPPEVETQYF	TGTGCCAGCTCACCACCGGAGGTTGAGACCCAGTACTTC
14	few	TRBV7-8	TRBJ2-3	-	CASSLERGVDTQYF	TGTGCCAGCAGCTTAGAAAGGGGGGTAGATACGCAGTATTTT
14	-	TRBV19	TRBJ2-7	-	CASSIMDRNYEQYF	TGTGCCAGTAGTATCATGGACAGAAACTACGAGCAGTACTTC
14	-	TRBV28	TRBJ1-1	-	CASTQPQTDNEAFF	TGTGCCAGCACCCAGCCCCAGACAGATAATGAAGCTTTCTTT
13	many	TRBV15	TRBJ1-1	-	CATSRAVNTEAFF	TGTGCCACCAGCAGAGCCGTGAACACTGAAGCTTTCTTT